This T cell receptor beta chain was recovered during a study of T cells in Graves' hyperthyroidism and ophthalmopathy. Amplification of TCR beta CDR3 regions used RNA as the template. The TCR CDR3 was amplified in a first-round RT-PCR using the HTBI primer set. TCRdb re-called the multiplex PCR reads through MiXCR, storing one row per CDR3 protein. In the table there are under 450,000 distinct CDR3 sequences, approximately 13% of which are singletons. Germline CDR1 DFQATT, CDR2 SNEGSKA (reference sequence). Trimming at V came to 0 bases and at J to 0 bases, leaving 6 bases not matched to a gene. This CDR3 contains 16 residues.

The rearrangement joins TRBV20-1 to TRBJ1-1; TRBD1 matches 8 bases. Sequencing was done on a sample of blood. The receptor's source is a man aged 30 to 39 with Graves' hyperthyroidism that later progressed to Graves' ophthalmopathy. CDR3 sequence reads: CSARDWTGTLNTEAFF. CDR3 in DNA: TGCAGTGCTAGAGATTGGACAGGGACCTTGAACACTGAAGCTTTCTTT.